The rows below give T cell receptor beta chains drawn from one sample of a study of CD8 T cells in Susac syndrome. TCRdb re-analysed the immunoSEQ multiplex PCR reads in MiXCR, keeping a single row per CDR3 protein. This sample yields about 150,000 distinct CDR3 sequences, of which more than 85% are seen a single time; about 0.18% belongs to the top ten. Sequencing used CD8+ T cells from PBMCs. These receptors were obtained from a human donor with Susac syndrome. Each CDR3 is given with its conserved first and last residue. D genes are given only for firm matches. A clone size is listed for some rows: how often the clone was seen (once, few, many), or a class if it is expanded.

13,TRBV20-1,TRBJ1-1,-,TRBD1,CSARDRGILGAFF,TGCAGTGCGAGGGACAGGGGCATTCTCGGAGCTTTCTTT
16,TRBV28,TRBJ2-1,-,TRBD2,CASSSLGLAGVAEQFF,TGTGCCAGCAGTTCTTTGGGGCTAGCGGGAGTTGCTGAGCAGTTCTTC
13,TRBV9,TRBJ2-3,-,-,CASSYFIGDTQYF,TGTGCCAGCAGCTACTTTATAGGTGATACGCAGTATTTT
13,TRBV5-1,TRBJ2-7,-,-,CASRKPDSNEQYF,TGCGCCAGCCGGAAACCTGACAGTAACGAGCAGTACTTC
14,TRBV6-5,TRBJ1-1,-,-,CASSYPGADTEAFF,TGTGCCAGCAGTTACCCGGGGGCCGACACTGAAGCTTTCTTT
20,TRBV4-1,TRBJ2-1,-,TRBD2,CASSPGPILAGNIIDNEQFF,TGCGCCAGCAGCCCCGGACCGATCCTAGCGGGAAACATTATCGACAATGAGCAGTTCTTC
13,TRBV24-1,TRBJ2-1,-,-,CATSDFGGNEQFF,TGTGCCACCAGTGATTTTGGAGGCAATGAGCAGTTCTTC
15,TRBV27,TRBJ1-1,few,TRBD1,CASSLSGTGNTEAFF,TGTGCCAGCAGTTTATCGGGGACAGGCAACACTGAAGCTTTCTTT
12,TRBV29-1,TRBJ2-2,-,-,CSVVRGTGELFF,TGCAGCGTTGTTCGGGGCACCGGGGAGCTGTTTTTT
15,TRBV7-9,TRBJ2-7,-,-,CASSPRWDRTYEQYF,TGTGCCAGCAGCCCTCGTTGGGACCGAACCTACGAGCAGTACTTC
14,TRBV4-1,TRBJ2-1,-,-,CASSQGPVTEALFF,TGCGCCAGCAGCCAAGGCCCCGTGACGGAGGCTCTGTTCTTC
16,TRBV7-8,TRBJ2-1,-,TRBD2,CASSLPGGGRYNEQFF,TGTGCCAGCAGTTTACCAGGTGGCGGGAGATACAATGAGCAGTTCTTC
12,TRBV6-5,TRBJ1-1,-,-,CASYTGRTEAFF,TGTGCCAGCTACACAGGGCGGACTGAAGCTTTCTTT
16,TRBV4-1,TRBJ2-5,-,-,CASSSQAAGREETQYF,TGCGCCAGCAGTTCCCAAGCGGCAGGCCGCGAAGAGACCCAGTACTTC
13,TRBV10-2,TRBJ2-7,-,-,CASSEMGHLQQYF,TGCGCCAGCAGTGAGATGGGGCACCTGCAGCAGTACTTC
14,TRBV12-3/TRBV12-4,TRBJ2-7,-,-,CASSLGTFTYEQYF,TGTGCCAGCAGTCTCGGGACTTTCACCTACGAGCAGTACTTC
18,TRBV12-5,TRBJ2-7,-,TRBD2,CASGLGLAVLNFSYEQYF,TGTGCTAGTGGTTTGGGACTAGCAGTTCTAAACTTCTCCTACGAGCAGTACTTC
17,TRBV6-1,TRBJ2-4,-,-,CASSERPGATAKNIQYF,TGTGCCAGCAGCGAGAGGCCGGGGGCTACGGCCAAAAACATTCAGTACTTC
14,TRBV15,TRBJ2-7,-,-,CATSARTGSYEQYF,TGTGCCACCAGCGCAAGAACTGGCTCCTACGAGCAGTACTTC
14,TRBV28,TRBJ1-1,-,-,CALDRISKNTEAFF,TGTGCCCTTGACCGCATTAGCAAGAACACTGAAGCTTTCTTT
15,TRBV7-6,TRBJ2-5,-,-,CASSLSAGTQETQYF,TGTGCCAGCAGCTTAAGCGCGGGAACCCAAGAGACCCAGTACTTC
16,TRBV6-5,TRBJ2-2,-,-,CASSYGSRGETGELFF,TGTGCCAGCAGTTACGGGTCTAGAGGGGAGACCGGGGAGCTGTTTTTT
13,TRBV6-6,TRBJ2-1,-,-,CASSFAGSHEQFF,TGTGCCAGCAGCTTTGCCGGGAGCCATGAGCAGTTCTTC
16,TRBV27,TRBJ1-5,once,TRBD1,CASSFGTGVSNQPQHF,TGTGCCAGCAGTTTCGGGACAGGGGTAAGCAATCAGCCCCAGCATTTT
13,TRBV28,TRBJ1-2,-,TRBD1,CASSSLDRDGYTF,TGTGCCAGCAGTTCCTTGGACAGGGACGGCTACACCTTC
17,TRBV12-3/TRBV12-4,TRBJ2-6,-,TRBD1,CASSLEQGASGANVLTF,TGTGCCAGCAGTTTGGAACAGGGGGCCTCTGGGGCCAACGTCCTGACTTTC
13,TRBV29-1,TRBJ2-1,-,TRBD1,CSVGQGVYNEQFF,TGCAGCGTGGGACAGGGGGTGTACAATGAGCAGTTCTTC
14,TRBV29-1,TRBJ2-7,-,TRBD2,CSVEGTSGVYEQYF,TGCAGCGTTGAAGGGACTAGCGGAGTCTACGAGCAGTACTTC
13,TRBV27,TRBJ1-5,-,-,CASSLTSNQPQHF,TGTGCCAGCAGTTTAACCAGCAATCAGCCCCAGCATTTT
11,TRBV9,TRBJ2-2,few,-,CASSVTGELFF,TGTGCCAGTAGTGTCACCGGGGAGCTGTTTTTT
12,TRBV4-1,TRBJ2-1,-,-,CASSQELMEQFF,TGCGCCAGCAGCCAAGAGCTAATGGAGCAGTTCTTC
15,TRBV9,TRBJ2-1,-,-,CASSVASRNYNEQFF,TGTGCCAGCAGCGTAGCTAGCCGAAACTACAATGAGCAGTTCTTC
16,TRBV3-1,TRBJ2-7,-,TRBD2,CASSQEGSGGDYEQYF,TGTGCCAGCAGCCAAGAGGGTAGCGGGGGAGACTACGAGCAGTACTTC
15,TRBV7-7,TRBJ2-1,-,TRBD1,CASSLETGVYNEQFF,TGTGCTAGCAGCTTAGAGACAGGGGTATACAATGAGCAGTTCTTC
14,TRBV14,TRBJ2-2,-,-,CASSQLANTGELFF,TGTGCCAGCAGCCAATTAGCGAACACCGGGGAGCTGTTTTTT
15,TRBV20-1,TRBJ2-7,-,-,CSARGSGRSSYEQYF,TGCAGTGCTAGGGGGAGCGGAAGAAGCTCCTACGAGCAGTACTTC
17,TRBV21-1,TRBJ2-5,-,-,CASSTQGFKANQETQYF,TGTGCCAGCAGCACCCAGGGGTTCAAAGCAAACCAAGAGACCCAGTACTTC
16,TRBV12-5,TRBJ2-1,-,-,CASGLVSGGSYNEQFF,TGTGCTAGTGGTTTGGTTTCTGGCGGCTCCTACAATGAGCAGTTCTTC
14,TRBV6-6,TRBJ1-2,-,-,CASSSLPSAYGYTF,TGTGCCAGCAGTTCCCTCCCCTCCGCCTATGGCTACACCTTC
13,TRBV6-5,TRBJ1-1,-,-,CASSLTATTEAFF,TGTGCCAGCAGTCTCACCGCCACGACTGAAGCTTTCTTT
15,TRBV7-6,TRBJ2-1,-,TRBD2,CASSPLAGVRDEQFF,TGTGCCAGCAGCCCTCTAGCGGGAGTACGGGATGAGCAGTTCTTC
14,TRBV24-1,TRBJ2-5,-,TRBD1,CATSDRDRGETQYF,TGTGCCACCAGTGACCGGGACAGAGGAGAGACCCAGTACTTC
14,TRBV12-3/TRBV12-4,TRBJ2-7,-,-,CAIELFSIPYEQYF,TGTGCCATAGAACTGTTCTCCATACCCTACGAGCAGTACTTC
17,TRBV9,TRBJ2-3,-,-,CASSVFSGDIRPDTQYF,TGTGCCAGCAGCGTCTTTTCAGGGGACATCAGACCAGATACGCAGTATTTT
15,TRBV11-2,TRBJ2-3,-,-,CASSSRLGGTDTQYF,TGTGCCAGCAGCTCAAGACTAGGCGGCACAGATACGCAGTATTTT
15,TRBV9,TRBJ2-1,-,-,CASSVAGPFDNEQFF,TGTGCCAGCAGCGTAGCTGGTCCCTTTGACAATGAGCAGTTCTTC
13,TRBV4-1,TRBJ1-2,once,-,CASSPAANGGYTF,TGCGCCAGCAGCCCGGCAGCGAACGGTGGCTACACCTTC
13,TRBV10-3,TRBJ2-1,once,-,CAISESGNGEQFF,TGTGCCATCAGTGAATCAGGTAATGGTGAGCAGTTCTTC
15,TRBV5-1,TRBJ2-2,-,-,CASSLGQVVQGELFF,TGCGCCAGCAGCTTGGGACAGGTGGTCCAAGGGGAGCTGTTTTTT
13,TRBV30,TRBJ2-7,-,-,CAWSVSGYGEQYF,TGTGCCTGGAGCGTATCGGGATACGGCGAGCAGTACTTC
14,TRBV6-2/TRBV6-3,TRBJ2-7,-,-,CASSLAGGVYEQYF,TGTGCCAGCAGTCTGGCAGGTGGGGTCTACGAGCAGTACTTC
18,TRBV28,TRBJ2-6,-,TRBD1,CASRSGTGAITGANVLTF,TGTGCCAGCAGGTCCGGGACAGGGGCCATCACTGGGGCCAACGTCCTGACTTTC
12,TRBV27,TRBJ2-7,once,-,CASSLRRGEQYF,TGTGCCAGCAGTTTAAGGAGGGGAGAGCAGTACTTC
15,TRBV7-3,TRBJ2-3,-,TRBD2,CASSLGLAGADTQYF,TGTGCCAGCAGCTTAGGGCTAGCGGGAGCAGATACGCAGTATTTT
14,TRBV27,TRBJ2-7,-,TRBD2,CASSLAGGFDEQYF,TGTGCCAGCAGTTTAGCGGGAGGGTTCGACGAGCAGTACTTC
13,TRBV29-1,TRBJ1-2,-,-,CSVESDGNYGYTF,TGCAGCGTTGAGTCAGACGGGAACTATGGCTACACCTTC
17,TRBV6-4,TRBJ2-1,-,TRBD2,CASSEEGSGNDYNEQFF,TGTGCCAGCAGTGAGGAAGGTAGCGGGAATGATTACAATGAGCAGTTCTTC